This TCR beta chain was sequenced for a study of T-cell memory formation after mild COVID-19. This clonotype was detected only a few times. TCRdb reprocessed the 5' RACE reads with MiXCR, giving one entry per CDR3 protein. The data show under 550,000 distinct CDR3 sequences, 18% seen once. This CDR3 is 12 amino acids long. Trimming shortened V by 1 base and J by 13 bases, and 8 bases separated the two germline ends. Germline V CDR1 and CDR2: SGHTA, FQGTGA. The V gene is TRBV7-3, the J gene TRBJ1-6; no firm D call. The sequence was obtained from an adult woman who had mild COVID-19 (a few samples of this study predate the infection). Cell type and time point are not known. What was sequenced was PBMCs or a T cell subset sorted from them (not recorded which). The CDR3 nucleotides read TGTGCCAGCAGCTTAATGGGGAGTCCCCTCCACTTT. This translates into CASSLMGSPLHF.